A single sample gave rise to the 14 T cell receptor beta chains below, sequenced in a study of blood T cell repertoires in COVID-19. Libraries were prepared by immunoSEQ multiplex PCR; TCRdb keeps only in-frame clonotypes and omits some of them. The sample consists of under 500,000 clones, around nine tenths of them appearing once. The sample consisted of peripheral blood. These receptors were collected from a woman in her 30s with acute or convalescent COVID-19.

The V call is TRBV7-8, the J call TRBJ1-5; TRBD1 matches 10 bases. V lost 5 bases and J lost 0; bases outside the gene matches: 4. CDR3 length equals 16 residues. CDR1 is SGHVS, CDR2 FQNEAQ, per germline. The CDR3 nucleotides read TGTGCCAGCAGCCCCCGGGACAGGGGTAGCAATCAGCCCCAGCATTTT. Protein product: CASSPRDRGSNQPQHF.

The V call is TRBV19, the J call TRBJ1-5, with 11 nucleotides matching TRBD1. V shed 3 bases and J 5 bases; nucleotides not matched to a gene: 3. CDR3 length equals 15 residues. The germline CDR1 and CDR2 sequences are LNHDA and SQIVND (reference sequence). This chain's CDR3 is CASSMGTGGYQPQHF. The DNA of the CDR3 is TGTGCCAGTAGTATGGGGACAGGGGGTTATCAGCCCCAGCATTTT.

The chain uses TRBV4-1 and TRBJ2-5; 8 bases align to TRBD2. CDR3 length: 16 amino acids. The germline V gene has CDR1 MGHRA and CDR2 YSYEKL. V trimming: 3 bases; J trimming: 3 bases; junction bases outside the gene matches: 9. The CDR3 loop reads CASSHWGRGDKETQYF. CDR3 bases: TGCGCCAGCAGCCATTGGGGGCGGGGGGATAAAGAGACCCAGTACTTC.

The rearrangement uses TRBV7-9 and TRBJ2-7; tentatively, D is TRBD2 (5 bases). Trimming left V 5 bases short and J 5 bases short, with 19 bases between. Germline loops: CDR1 SEHNR, CDR2 FQNEAQ (reference sequence). The CDR3 has 15 residues. CDR3 sequence reads: CASSQSETNLHEQYF. CDR3 in DNA: TGTGCCAGCAGCCAGTCGGAGACTAATCTGCACGAGCAGTACTTC.

This clone has only a few counts. The chain couples TRBV18 to TRBJ1-1, with no clear D. Looked up from germline, CDR1 is KGHSH and CDR2 is LQKENI. The CDR3 has 14 residues. V gave up 3 bases and J gave up 5 bases, with 13 bases separating them. CDR3 DNA: TGTGCCAGCTCACCGATGACCGGGGAGACTGAAGCTTTCTTT. Its translation is CASSPMTGETEAFF.

The V call is TRBV3-1 (or the pseudogene TRBV3-2), the J call TRBJ1-6, with 8 bases fitting TRBD1. Germline trimming cut 7 bases from V and 9 bases from J; bases unmatched to any gene: 8. Germline V gives CDR1 LGHDT, CDR2 YNNKEL (reference sequence). The CDR3 extends over 14 amino acids. CDR3 in amino acids: CASTFDRGSSPLHF. CDR3 in DNA: TGTGCCAGCACCTTTGACAGGGGATCTTCACCCCTCCACTTT.

This clone was seen many times. The rearrangement uses TRBV5-5 and TRBJ2-7; TRBD1 matches at 11 bases. Germline lookup yields CDR1 SGHKS and CDR2 YYEKEE (reference sequence). V gave up 5 bases and J gave up 3 bases; unmatched junction bases: 7. The CDR3 extends over 15 amino acids. The CDR3 region has the DNA TGTGCCAGCAGTTCCGGGACAGGGGGTTTCTACGAGCAGTACTTC. Its translation is CASSSGTGGFYEQYF.

The chain has TRBV6-5 and TRBJ2-7, with a tentative D call TRBD1 (7 bases). The V and J ends lost 6 bases and 5 bases respectively, with 14 bases between them. There are 13 residues in the CDR3. Per the germline V gene, CDR1 is MNHEY and CDR2 is SVGAGI. The CDR3 is CASSPTGRHEQYF. CDR3 in DNA: TGTGCCAGCAGCCCGACAGGGAGGCACGAGCAGTACTTC.

The chain has TRBV27 and TRBJ1-5; the D is unclear. The V end lost 6 bases, the J end lost 7 bases, and 10 bases lay between the germline ends. This CDR3 comprises 12 residues. The germline V gene has CDR1 MNHEY and CDR2 SMNVEV (reference sequence). The CDR3 region has the DNA TGTGCCAGCAGGGCGGGAAACCAGCCCCAGCATTTT. Translation: CASRAGNQPQHF.

CDR3 bases: TGTGCCAGCAGCCGCTACAGCACTGAAGCTTTCTTT. This sequence encodes CASSRYSTEAFF. The chain links TRBV7-9 to TRBJ1-1; D uncertain. The V gene's germline CDR1 is SEHNR and CDR2 FQNEAQ (reference sequence). The CDR3 length is 12 residues. V was pared by 5 bases and J by 4 bases, with 8 bases between.

The rearrangement joins TRBV28 to TRBJ1-3; D might be TRBD1 (5 bases). CDR1 and CDR2 (germline): MDHEN, SYDVKM. The CDR3 covers 16 residues. V gave up 7 bases and J gave up 0 bases, with 16 bases separating them. CDR3 residues: CASTSRVRASGNTIYF. The CDR3 nucleotides read TGTGCCAGCACCTCCAGGGTCCGCGCCTCTGGAAACACCATATATTTT.

J is TRBJ2-1 and V is TRBV12-2; the D call of TRBD1 is as the table states it, not checked on the DNA. TRBV12-2 corresponds to a pseudogene. The length of the CDR3 is 15 residues. This chain's CDR3 is CASPTWRRGSQSRFF. CDR3 DNA: TGTGCAAGTCCCACTTGGCGCAGGGGGAGCCAGAGCCGGTTCTTC.

J is TRBJ1-5 and V is TRBV28; D remains unclear. The CDR3 is 10 residues long. Germline values: CDR1 MDHEN, CDR2 SYDVKM. Trimming shortened V by 8 bases and J by 9 bases, and 8 bases separated the two germline ends. The CDR3 nucleotides are TGTGCCAGCGGCGGGGTGCCCCAGCATTTT. This translates into CASGGVPQHF.

This rearrangement joins TRBV19 to TRBJ1-1; a possible D gene is TRBD1 (6 bases). Germline V lookup: CDR1 LNHDA, CDR2 SQIVND (reference sequence). The CDR3 consists of 13 residues. V was cut by 4 bases and J by 0 bases, with 6 bases left in between. The CDR3 here is CASSRQVNTEAFF. CDR3 bases: TGTGCCAGTAGTAGACAGGTGAACACTGAAGCTTTCTTT.